The clone carrying this TCR beta chain was detected many times. What it recognizes is unknown. The sample is drawn from a study of regulatory T cells in long-lasting Graves disease. Study at large: It was over 5 years of antithyroid drugs, with positive TSH receptor antibodies, that meant persistent Graves' disease.

V was pared by 2 bases and J by 11 bases, with 10 bases between. This CDR3 is 11 amino acids long. Overall study findings and caveats: TRBV28, TRBJ1-2 and TRBJ2-5 were favored in persistent disease. New patients shared fewer public clonotypes (about 1,000) than persistent patients did (roughly 2,700).

Sample time point: persistent/refractory GD, antithyroid drugs over 5 years with positive TRAb. RNA from PBMCs was the source of the TCR library. In this cohort, patients came from an endocrinology department located in Xi'an, China. Construction of TCR beta libraries relied on iRepertoire HTBI primers and on Arm-PCR targeting CDR3 regions. TCRdb reanalysed the multiplex PCR reads using MiXCR and keeps one entry per CDR3 protein. The sample has roughly 300,000 distinct CDR3 sequences, around a fifth seen once. The rearrangement links TRBV12-3 or TRBV12-4 to TRBJ2-7; D gene uncertain. Here the sequenced sample was peripheral blood mononuclear cells (PBMCs), taken when the disease was refractory, from a patient treated with antithyroid drugs. The TCR sequence derives from a female donor with Graves disease. The CDR3 region is CASSLSGRKYF. The DNA for the CDR3 is TGTGCCAGCAGTTTATCAGGCAGGAAGTACTTC.